The source of this T cell receptor beta chain is a study of OX40 agonist ivuxolimab in advanced cancers. Findings and limits, study-wide: Partial responders receiving 0.1-3.0 mg/kg showed among the lowest clonal expansion. Clones of CD4+ and CD8+ blood T cells grew by week 6 at doses of 0.1 to 3.0 mg/kg. Some patients without response likewise showed low normalized clonal expansion.

Concerning this clone itself: Its specificity is not known.

The method was immunoSEQ multiplex PCR; TCRdb's version includes in-frame clones alone and lacks a portion of them. The data show about 82,000 clones, 75% to 95% seen once. This TCR derives from an adult with an advanced solid tumor such as melanoma, head and neck, liver or kidney cancer. This material consisted of CD4+ or CD8+ T cells sorted from blood, taken in a trial of the OX40 agonist ivuxolimab.

CDR3 protein: CATGTIETQYF. The CDR3 coding sequence is TGTGCCACAGGGACAATCGAGACCCAGTACTTC. The chain is built from TRBV19 and TRBJ2-5; D possibly corresponds to TRBD1 (6 bases). Germline lookup yields CDR1 LNHDA and CDR2 SQIVND (reference sequence). This CDR3 spans 11 amino acids. V lost 10 bases to trimming and J lost 5 bases, with 11 bases between them. Drawing the rest from reference TRBV19 and TRBJ2-5, the complete variable domain is DGGITQSPKYLFRKEGQNVTLSCEQNLNHDAMYWYRQDPGQGLRLIYYSQIVNDFQKGDIAEGYSVSREKKESFPLTVTSAQKNPTAFYLCATGTIETQYFGPGTRLLVL.